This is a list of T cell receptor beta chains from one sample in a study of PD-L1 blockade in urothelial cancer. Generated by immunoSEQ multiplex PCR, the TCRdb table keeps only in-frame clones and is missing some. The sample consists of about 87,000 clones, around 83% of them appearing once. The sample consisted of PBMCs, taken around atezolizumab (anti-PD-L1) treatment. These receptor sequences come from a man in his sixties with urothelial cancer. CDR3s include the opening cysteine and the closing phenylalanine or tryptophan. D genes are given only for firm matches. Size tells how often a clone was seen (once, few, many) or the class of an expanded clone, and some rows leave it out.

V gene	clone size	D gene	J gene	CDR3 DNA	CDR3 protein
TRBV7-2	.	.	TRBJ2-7	TGTGCCAGCAGCTTAGCTAGCACCCCCGGGGGGCAGTACTTC	CASSLASTPGGQYF
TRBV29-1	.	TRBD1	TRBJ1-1	TGCAGCGTAGCCAGGGGGATTAACACTGAAGCTTTCTTT	CSVARGINTEAFF
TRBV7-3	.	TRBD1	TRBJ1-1	TGTGCCAGCAGCCGAGACAGGGAGGCGAACACTGAAGCTTTCTTT	CASSRDREANTEAFF
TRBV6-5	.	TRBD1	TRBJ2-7	TGTGCCAGCAGTTACTCTCCCGGACAGGGCTACGAGCAGTACTTC	CASSYSPGQGYEQYF
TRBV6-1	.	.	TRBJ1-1	TGTGCCAGCAGTGGGCAGGGTGTCGGGGGAATACGGAACACTGAAGCTTTCTTT	CASSGQGVGGIRNTEAFF
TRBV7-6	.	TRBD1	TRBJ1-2	TGTGCCAGCAGCTTAACCTATGACAGGGCGGGTGGCTACACCTTC	CASSLTYDRAGGYTF
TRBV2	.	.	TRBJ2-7	TGTGCCAGCAGTGAGAGGGCCATTCGGAACGAGCAGTACTTC	CASSERAIRNEQYF
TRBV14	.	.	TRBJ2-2	TGTGCCCATGTCTTAGCGGAAGATAACACCGGGGAGCTGTTTTTT	CAHVLAEDNTGELFF
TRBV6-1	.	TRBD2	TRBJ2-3	TGTGCCAGCAATTTACAGCGGGGGGGGACAGATACGCAGTATTTT	CASNLQRGGTDTQYF
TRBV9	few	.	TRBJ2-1	TGTGCCAGCAGCGTAGAGGCGGGTCCATACAATGAGCAGTTCTTC	CASSVEAGPYNEQFF
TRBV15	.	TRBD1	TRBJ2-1	TGTGCCACCAGCAACGGACAGGGAGTCGGCTACTCCTACAATGAGCAGTTCTTC	CATSNGQGVGYSYNEQFF
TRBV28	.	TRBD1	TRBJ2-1	TGTGCCAGCAGTTTAGCCGGGACAGGGGTCGATGAGCAGTTCTTC	CASSLAGTGVDEQFF
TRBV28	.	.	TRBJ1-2	TGTGCCAGCACTGAGGTCGGGGGGGGTGGAGGCTACACCTTC	CASTEVGGGGGYTF
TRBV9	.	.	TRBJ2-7	TGTGCCAGCAGCGTAGGGCAGGGACATAACGAGCAGTACTTC	CASSVGQGHNEQYF
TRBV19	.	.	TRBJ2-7	TGTGCCAGTAGTGACCATAGCGAGGGCTACGAGCAGTACTTC	CASSDHSEGYEQYF
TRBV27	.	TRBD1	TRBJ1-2	TGTGCCAGCAGTTTCTCCGGGACAGGGACCCGCTACACCTTC	CASSFSGTGTRYTF
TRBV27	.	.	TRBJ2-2	TGTGCCAGCAGGGCCTCGGGACAAGCCACCGGGGAGCTGTTTTTT	CASRASGQATGELFF
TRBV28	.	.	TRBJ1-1	TGTGCCAGCAGCCAGGCGGACATGAACACTGAAGCTTTCTTT	CASSQADMNTEAFF
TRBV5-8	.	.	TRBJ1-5	TGTGCCAGCAGCTTGGGGGGGGATCAGCCCCAGCATTTT	CASSLGGDQPQHF
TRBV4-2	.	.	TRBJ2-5	TGTGCCAGCAGCCAAGACGGGGGGCTCGGAGAGACCCAGTACTTC	CASSQDGGLGETQYF
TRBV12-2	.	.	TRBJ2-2	TGTGCAAGTCGCTTAGTTAAAGGACACGGGGAGCTGTTTTTT	CASRLVKGHGELFF
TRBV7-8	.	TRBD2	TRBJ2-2	TGTGCCAGCAGCTTAGCTAGGGGGACTAGCACCGGGGAGCTGTTTTTT	CASSLARGTSTGELFF
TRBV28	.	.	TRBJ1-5	TGTGCCAGCACCGAGGTGGACAATCAGCCCCAGCATTTT	CASTEVDNQPQHF
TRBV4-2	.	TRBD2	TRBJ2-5	TGTGCCAGCAGCCCTATGGGCGGGGGGGCCTCGGAGACCCAGTACTTC	CASSPMGGGASETQYF
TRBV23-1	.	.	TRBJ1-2	TGCGCCAGCAGTCGGTGGGCAACTCCTACTAACTATGGCTACACCTTC	CASSRWATPTNYGYTF
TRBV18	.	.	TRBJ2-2	TGTGCCAGCTCCCCTGAAATAGCGGAGAACACCGGGGAGCTGTTTTTT	CASSPEIAENTGELFF
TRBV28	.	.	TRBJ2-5	TGTGCCAGCAGCCCAAGCACGGAGACCCAGTACTTC	CASSPSTETQYF
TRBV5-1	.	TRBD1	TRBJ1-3	TGCGCCAGCAGCCGTCTAGGGACAGGGAACTCAGGAAACACCATATATTTT	CASSRLGTGNSGNTIYF